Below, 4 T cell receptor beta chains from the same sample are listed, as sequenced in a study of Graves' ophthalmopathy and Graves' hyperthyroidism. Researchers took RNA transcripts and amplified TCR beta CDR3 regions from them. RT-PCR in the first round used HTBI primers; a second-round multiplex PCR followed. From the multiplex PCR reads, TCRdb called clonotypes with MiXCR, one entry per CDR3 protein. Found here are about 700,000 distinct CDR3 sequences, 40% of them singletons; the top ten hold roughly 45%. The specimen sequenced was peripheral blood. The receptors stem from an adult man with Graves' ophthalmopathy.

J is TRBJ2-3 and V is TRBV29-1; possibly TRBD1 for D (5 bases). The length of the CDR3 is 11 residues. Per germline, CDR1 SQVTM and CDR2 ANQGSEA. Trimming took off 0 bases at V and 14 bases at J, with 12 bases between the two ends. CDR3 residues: CSVEDLGQRYF. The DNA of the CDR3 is TGCAGCGTTGAAGATTTAGGACAAAGGTATTTT.

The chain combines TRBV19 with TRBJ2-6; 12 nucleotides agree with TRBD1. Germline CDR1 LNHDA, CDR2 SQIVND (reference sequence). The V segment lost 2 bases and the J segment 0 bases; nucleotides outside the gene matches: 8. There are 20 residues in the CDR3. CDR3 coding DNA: TGTGCCAGTAGTATATACCCGGGACAGGGGGCTTACTCTGGGGCCAACGTCCTGACTTTC. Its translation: CASSIYPGQGAYSGANVLTF.

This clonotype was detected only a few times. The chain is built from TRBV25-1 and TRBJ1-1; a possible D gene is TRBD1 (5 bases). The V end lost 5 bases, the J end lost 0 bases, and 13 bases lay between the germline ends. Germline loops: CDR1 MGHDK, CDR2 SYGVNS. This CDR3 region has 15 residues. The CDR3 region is CASSLLRGVNTEAFF. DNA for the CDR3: TGTGCCAGCAGTTTACTTCGGGGGGTGAACACTGAAGCTTTCTTT.

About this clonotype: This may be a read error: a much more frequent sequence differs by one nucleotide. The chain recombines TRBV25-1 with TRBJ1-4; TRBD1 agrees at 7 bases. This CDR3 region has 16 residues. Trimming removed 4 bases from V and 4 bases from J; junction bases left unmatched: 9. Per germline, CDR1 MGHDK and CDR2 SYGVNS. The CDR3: CASSGLRGQSNEKLFF. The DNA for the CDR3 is TGTGCCAGCAGTGGGCTGAGGGGGCAGAGTAATGAAAAACTGTTTTTT.